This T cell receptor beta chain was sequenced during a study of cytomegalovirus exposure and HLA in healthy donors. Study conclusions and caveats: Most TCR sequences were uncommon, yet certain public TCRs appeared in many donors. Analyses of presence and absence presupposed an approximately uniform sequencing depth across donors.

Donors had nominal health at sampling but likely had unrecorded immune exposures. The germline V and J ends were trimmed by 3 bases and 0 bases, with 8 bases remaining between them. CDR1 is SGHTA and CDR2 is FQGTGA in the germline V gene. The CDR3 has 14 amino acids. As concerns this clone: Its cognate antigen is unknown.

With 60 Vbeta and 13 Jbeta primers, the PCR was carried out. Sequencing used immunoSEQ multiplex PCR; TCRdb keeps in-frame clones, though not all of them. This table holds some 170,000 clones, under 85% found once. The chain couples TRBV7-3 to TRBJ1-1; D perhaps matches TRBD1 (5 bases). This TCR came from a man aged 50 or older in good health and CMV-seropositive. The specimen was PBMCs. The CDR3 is CASSLTAMNTEAFF. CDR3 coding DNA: TGTGCCAGCAGCTTGACAGCTATGAACACTGAAGCTTTCTTT.